The 22 T cell receptor beta chains reported below all come from one sample, sequenced in a study of blood T cell repertoires in COVID-19. Produced via immunoSEQ multiplex PCR; TCRdb's table is partial and in-frame only. The sample lists 6,500 to 9,500 clones; more than 80% were seen once. Sequencing was performed on peripheral blood. The receptors stem from a human donor in a cohort sampled during active COVID-19.

The chain employs TRBV27 and TRBJ2-3; 7 nucleotides line up with TRBD2. CDR1 is MNHEY, CDR2 SMNVEV, per germline (reference sequence). The CDR3 spans 16 residues. V trimming: 6 bases; J trimming: 0 bases; junction bases outside the gene matches: 9. DNA of the CDR3: TGTGCCAGCAGGCCTCGGGCTAGCGGAAGCACAGATACGCAGTATTTT. It codes for CASRPRASGSTDTQYF.

This chain connects TRBV7-2 to TRBJ1-2; 9 bases are a match to TRBD1. Losses at the gene ends were 3 bases for V and 3 bases for J; bases not matched to a gene: 11. CDR1 is SGHTA, CDR2 FQGNSA, per germline. The CDR3 runs 17 residues. CDR3 protein: CASSLGGRTGVDYGYTF. The CDR3 DNA reads as TGTGCCAGCAGCTTGGGGGGACGGACAGGGGTTGACTATGGCTACACCTTC.

V usage is TRBV7-2 and J usage is TRBJ1-2, with 11 positions matching TRBD1. The CDR3 has 17 amino acids. Germline V gene sequence: CDR1 SGHTA, CDR2 FQGNSA. The V gene end was trimmed by 8 bases and the J gene end by 3 bases; junction bases not matched to a gene: 14. CDR3 sequence reads: CASYVPGQGEVDYGYTF. In DNA, the CDR3 is TGTGCCAGCTACGTCCCGGGACAGGGGGAGGTAGACTATGGCTACACCTTC.

This rearrangement joins TRBV28 to TRBJ1-2; D is ambiguous. This CDR3 has 14 amino acids. Per the germline V gene, CDR1 is MDHEN and CDR2 is SYDVKM. The germline V and J ends were trimmed by 5 bases and 2 bases, with 12 bases remaining between them. CDR3 region: CASSVGSANYGYTF. The CDR3 DNA reads as TGTGCCAGCAGTGTTGGAAGCGCAAACTATGGCTACACCTTC.

The rearrangement links TRBV13 to TRBJ2-1; D may be TRBD2 (6 bases). The CDR3 consists of 16 residues. Looked up from germline, CDR1 is PRHDT and CDR2 is FYEKMQ (reference sequence). V shed 5 bases and J shed 8 bases, with 22 bases lying between them. CDR3 DNA sequence: TGTGCCAGCAGCATACGACTAGGGGCGGGGTGGGATGAGCAGTTCTTC. Translating gives CASSIRLGAGWDEQFF.

The rearrangement joins TRBV7-9 to TRBJ2-5; TRBD2 might be the D (7 bases). V lost 3 bases and J lost 4, with 18 bases in between. CDR3 length: 16 residues. Germline CDR1 SEHNR, CDR2 FQNEAQ (reference sequence). The CDR3 nucleotides read TGTGCCAGCAGCTTGGGGGGGCCTAGCCGCGGAGAGACCCAGTACTTC. Protein product: CASSLGGPSRGETQYF.

The chain combines TRBV18 with TRBJ2-5; 10 nucleotides match TRBD2. The CDR3 spans 16 residues. Per the germline V gene, CDR1 is KGHSH and CDR2 is LQKENI. Trimming at V came to 0 bases and at J to 3 bases, leaving 4 bases not matched to a gene. CDR3 in amino acids: CASSPPRTSGEETQYF. The CDR3 DNA reads as TGTGCCAGCTCACCACCAAGGACTAGCGGAGAAGAGACCCAGTACTTC. The whole variable domain, remainder taken from reference TRBV18 and TRBJ2-5, is NAGVMQNPRHLVRRRGQEARLRCSPMKGHSHVYWYRQLPEEGLKFMVYLQKENIIDESGMPKERFSAEFPKEGPSILRIQQVVRGDSAAYFCASSPPRTSGEETQYFGPGTRLLVL.

This clone is labeled as medium-sized (0.01 to 0.1%). V is TRBV25-1 and J is TRBJ2-6; D not certain. Between the trimmed V and J ends, which lost 8 bases and 0 bases, there was a span of 11 bases. This CDR3 has 15 residues. Germline CDR1 reads MGHDK; CDR2 reads SYGVNS. The CDR3 reads CASGAYISGANVLTF. In DNA form, the CDR3 reads TGTGCCAGCGGAGCCTACATCTCTGGGGCCAACGTCCTGACTTTC.

The V call is TRBV6-5, the J call TRBJ1-1, with a weak D call TRBD1 (6 bases). The CDR3 runs to 15 residues. Germline CDR1 and CDR2: MNHEY and SVGAGI. Trimming removed 6 bases from V and 0 bases from J, with 14 bases in between. The CDR3: CASRYGTTLNTEAFF. The CDR3 bases are TGTGCCAGCAGGTATGGGACAACCTTGAACACTGAAGCTTTCTTT.

The gene calls are TRBV7-9 and TRBJ2-3, with TRBD2 identical over 12 bases. This CDR3 contains 16 residues. Per the germline V gene, CDR1 is SEHNR and CDR2 is FQNEAQ (reference sequence). V shed 1 base and J 1 base; nucleotides not matched to a gene: 0. The CDR3 DNA reads TGTGCCAGCAGCTTAGGACTAGCGGGGGGCACAGATACGCAGTATTTT. Protein: CASSLGLAGGTDTQYF.

The chain employs TRBV9 and TRBJ2-4; D uncertain. Per the germline V gene, CDR1 is SGDLS and CDR2 is YYNGEE. V shed 3 bases and J shed 0 bases, with 7 bases lying between them. CDR3 size: 14 residues. The CDR3 DNA reads TGTGCCAGCAGCGAGACGGGAGCCAAAAACATTCAGTACTTC. Translating gives CASSETGAKNIQYF. Complete variable domain (other parts from reference TRBV9 and TRBJ2-4): DSGVTQTPKHLITATGQRVTLRCSPRSGDLSVYWYQQSLDQGLQFLIQYYNGEERAKGNILERFSAQQFPDLHSELNLSSLELGDSALYFCASSETGAKNIQYFGAGTRLSVL.

This clone was seen more than once but under ten times. The chain joins TRBV15 to TRBJ2-1, with D perhaps TRBD2 (7 bases). The CDR3 extends over 15 amino acids. Trimming took off 5 bases at V and 6 bases at J, with 17 bases between the two ends. The germline V gene has CDR1 LNHNV and CDR2 YYDKDF (reference sequence). Here the CDR3 reads CATSQGGGPRNEQFF. CDR3 in DNA: TGTGCCACCAGCCAAGGGGGAGGGCCTCGCAATGAGCAGTTCTTC.

J is TRBJ2-2 and V is TRBV5-1; 9 bases are a match to TRBD1. The CDR3 is 16 amino acids. V dropped 1 base and J dropped 6; count of bases not matched to a gene: 7. Germline loops: CDR1 SGHRS, CDR2 YFSETQ. CDR3 loop: CASSLRTGAQAGELFF. The DNA of the CDR3 is TGCGCCAGCAGCTTGAGGACAGGGGCCCAGGCCGGGGAGCTGTTTTTT.

The chain uses TRBV4-2 and TRBJ1-2; TRBD1 matches 10 bases. This CDR3 is 16 amino acids long. The germline V gene has CDR1 LGHNA and CDR2 YNFKEQ. V trimming: 4 bases; J trimming: 4 bases; junction bases outside the gene matches: 9. The DNA for the CDR3 is TGTGCCAGCAGCCCAAACGGCGGGACAGGGGTCTATGGCTACACCTTC. Encoded protein: CASSPNGGTGVYGYTF.

V usage is TRBV24-1 and J usage is TRBJ2-1, with 9 bases fitting TRBD1. V shed 5 bases, J shed 6 bases, and the junction held 10 bases outside the gene matches. Germline V CDR1 and CDR2: KGHDR, SFDVKD. This CDR3 has 16 residues. The CDR3 protein is CATSGGGQGGGNEQFF. CDR3 bases: TGTGCCACCAGTGGGGGGGGACAGGGAGGTGGCAATGAGCAGTTCTTC.

The chain uses TRBV5-5 and TRBJ2-1; 10 bases align to TRBD1. Germline CDR1 SGHKS, CDR2 YYEKEE (reference sequence). CDR3 size: 16 residues. With 4 bases clipped from V and 3 bases from J, the junction kept 7 bases outside the gene matches. In DNA, the CDR3 is TGTGCCAGCAGCCCGGACGGGACAGGGGTCTACAATGAGCAGTTCTTC. Protein sequence: CASSPDGTGVYNEQFF.

The rearrangement uses TRBV29-1 and TRBJ2-2; 8 bases are shared with TRBD2. This CDR3 has 14 amino acids. With 7 bases clipped from V and 1 base from J, the junction kept 5 bases outside the gene matches. The germline CDR1 and CDR2 sequences are SQVTM and ANQGSEA. DNA for the CDR3: TGCAGCGGGATTAGCGGGGTGAACACCGGGGAGCTGTTTTTT. This codes for CSGISGVNTGELFF.

The rearrangement links TRBV18 to TRBJ1-4; maybe TRBD1 (6 bases). Per the germline V gene, CDR1 is KGHSH and CDR2 is LQKENI. CDR3 length: 15 residues. Trimming stripped 5 bases from V and 7 bases from J, with 17 bases between. The CDR3 is CASSTNSGGSEKLFF. The CDR3 coding sequence is TGTGCCAGCTCAACGAATTCGGGGGGCAGTGAAAAACTGTTTTTT.

This sequence joins TRBV6-5 and TRBJ2-5; D is possibly TRBD1 (5 bases). Deletions cut 6 bases from V and 3 bases from J, with 14 bases between. CDR1 MNHEY and CDR2 SVGAGI come from the germline V gene. The length of the CDR3 is 14 residues. The CDR3 protein is CASSLDRVKETQYF. CDR3 sequence (DNA): TGTGCCAGCAGCCTAGACAGAGTGAAAGAGACCCAGTACTTC.

In DNA, the CDR3 is TGTGCCAGCAGTCCGGACACTGTAGCCAAAAACATTCAGTACTTC. Its protein is CASSPDTVAKNIQYF. The chain uses TRBV6-5 and TRBJ2-4, with D possibly TRBD1 on 5 matching bases. Germline V gene lookup returns CDR1 MNHEY and CDR2 SVGAGI. This CDR3 has 15 residues. Deletions cut 5 bases from V and 0 bases from J, with 11 bases between.

DNA for the CDR3: TGCGCCAGCAGCTTGGATGTTTTAGCGACCTACGAGCAGTACTTC. This gives the protein CASSLDVLATYEQYF. The chain has TRBV5-1 and TRBJ2-7; the D gene is possibly TRBD2 (5 bases). V lost 0 bases, J lost 2 bases, and 12 bases lay in between. This CDR3 spans 15 amino acids. CDR1 is SGHRS, CDR2 YFSETQ, per germline.

The chain employs TRBV5-1 and TRBJ2-5; TRBD2 agrees at 10 bases. The junction had 8 bases not matched to a gene; V was cut back by 4 bases and J by 5 bases. Germline V gene data show CDR1 as SGHRS and CDR2 as YFSETQ. This CDR3 comprises 15 residues. The CDR3 bases are TGCGCCAGCAGCCCTAGCGGGAGCATGCGGGAGACCCAGTACTTC. Its translation: CASSPSGSMRETQYF.